This TCR beta chain was sequenced during a study of a mutant IDH1 vaccine in newly diagnosed glioma. The wider study: Averaging around 42 years of age, treated patients were around 60% male and around 38% female. Study-level points and caveats: The authors found pseudoprogression apparently unrelated to changes in top peripheral T cell clonotypes.

As to time point: baseline, week 1 (first vaccination visit). Treatment indicated: pre-vaccination baseline after standard-of-care therapy. Donor tumors were new WHO grade 3 or 4 IDH1-mutant, ATRX-lost astrocytomas. The CDR3 sequence is 14 residues long. J was trimmed by 0 bases and V by 10 bases; bases with no gene match: 5. Germline V lookup: CDR1 SNHLY, CDR2 FYNNEI. Generated by immunoSEQ multiplex PCR, the TCRdb table keeps only in-frame clones and is missing some. This table has fewer than 50,000 clones, roughly 92% appearing once. In the case of this clone: Its antigen is currently unknown.

The TCR comes from a man aged 18 to 29 with glioma. V and J are TRBV2 and TRBJ2-7, with 11 bases matching TRBD2. Specimen: PBMCs, collected from a glioma patient treated with radiotherapy, temozolomide or both. The CDR3 spells CATGGTSGSYEQYF. The CDR3 DNA sequence: TGTGCCACGGGGGGGACTAGCGGCTCCTACGAGCAGTACTTC.